Sequencing of this TCR beta chain was carried out in a study of siplizumab effects on memory and regulatory T cells. The J segment lost 5 bases and the V segment lost 3 bases, leaving 7 bases of the junction unmatched. Germline CDR1 and CDR2: KGHSH and LQKENI. The CDR3 loop spans 15 amino acids. Study-wide results and limits: Alloreactive sequences traceable to unstimulated CD4+ memory cells were significantly reduced by siplizumab. Only a minor fraction of alloreactive clones mapped to unstimulated subsets. Proliferating siplizumab-cultured Tregs lacked confirmed suppressive function.

A note on this clone: Its specificity is not known.

Every sample had approximately 10^5 of its TCR templates assayed. The repertoire was sequenced with immunoSEQ multiplex PCR; TCRdb's copy has only in-frame clones and lacks some. The repertoire holds about 100,000 clones, with 91% as singletons. The chain has TRBV18 and TRBJ2-5; the match to TRBD1 covers 9 bases. The sequenced sample was CD4+ T cells sorted from blood. This clonotype originated in a human donor in good health. The CDR3 region is CASSPETGGWETQYF. CDR3 nucleotide sequence: TGTGCCAGCTCACCGGAGACAGGGGGTTGGGAGACCCAGTACTTC.